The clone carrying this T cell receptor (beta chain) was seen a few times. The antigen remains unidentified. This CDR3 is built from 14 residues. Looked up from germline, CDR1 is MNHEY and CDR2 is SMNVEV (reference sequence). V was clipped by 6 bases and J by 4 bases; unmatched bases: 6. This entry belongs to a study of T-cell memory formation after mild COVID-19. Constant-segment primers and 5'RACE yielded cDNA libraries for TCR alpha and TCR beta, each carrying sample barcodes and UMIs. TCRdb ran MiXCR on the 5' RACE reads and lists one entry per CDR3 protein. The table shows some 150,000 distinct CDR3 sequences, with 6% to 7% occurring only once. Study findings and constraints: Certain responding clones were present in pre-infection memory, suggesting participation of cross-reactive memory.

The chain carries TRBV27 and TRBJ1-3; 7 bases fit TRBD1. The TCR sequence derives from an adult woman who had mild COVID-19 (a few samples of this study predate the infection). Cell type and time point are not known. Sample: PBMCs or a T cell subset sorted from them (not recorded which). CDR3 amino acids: CASSRGTAGNTIYF. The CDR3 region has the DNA TGTGCCAGCAGCCGTGGGACAGCGGGAAACACCATATATTTT.